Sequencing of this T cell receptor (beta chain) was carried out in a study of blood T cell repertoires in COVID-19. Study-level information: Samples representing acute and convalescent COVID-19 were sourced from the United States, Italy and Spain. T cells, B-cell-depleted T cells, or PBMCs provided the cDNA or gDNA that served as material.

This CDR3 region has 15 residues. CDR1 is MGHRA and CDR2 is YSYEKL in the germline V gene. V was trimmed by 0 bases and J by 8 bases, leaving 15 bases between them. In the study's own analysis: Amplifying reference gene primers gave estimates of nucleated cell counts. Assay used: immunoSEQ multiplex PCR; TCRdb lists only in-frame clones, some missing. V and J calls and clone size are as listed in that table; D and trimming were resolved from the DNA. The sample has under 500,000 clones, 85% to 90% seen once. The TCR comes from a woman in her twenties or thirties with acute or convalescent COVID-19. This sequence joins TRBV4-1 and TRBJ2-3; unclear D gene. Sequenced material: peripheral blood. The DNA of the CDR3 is TGCGCCAGCAGCCAAGATCGATCGGGTACGGGTACGCAGTATTTT. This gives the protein CASSQDRSGTGTQYF.